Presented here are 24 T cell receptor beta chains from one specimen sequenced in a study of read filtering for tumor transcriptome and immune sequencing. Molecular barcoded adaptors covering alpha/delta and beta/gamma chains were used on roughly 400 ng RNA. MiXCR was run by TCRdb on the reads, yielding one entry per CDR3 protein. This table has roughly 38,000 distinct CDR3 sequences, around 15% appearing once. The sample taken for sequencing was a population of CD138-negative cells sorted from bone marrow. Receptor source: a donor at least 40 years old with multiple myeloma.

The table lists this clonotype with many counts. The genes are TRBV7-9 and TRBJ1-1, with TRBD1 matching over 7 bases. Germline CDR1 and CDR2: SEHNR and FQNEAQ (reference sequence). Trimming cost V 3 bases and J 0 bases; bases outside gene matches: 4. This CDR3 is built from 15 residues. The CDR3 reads CASSFGGQVNTEAFF. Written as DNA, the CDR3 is TGTGCCAGCAGCTTCGGCGGACAGGTGAACACTGAAGCTTTCTTT.

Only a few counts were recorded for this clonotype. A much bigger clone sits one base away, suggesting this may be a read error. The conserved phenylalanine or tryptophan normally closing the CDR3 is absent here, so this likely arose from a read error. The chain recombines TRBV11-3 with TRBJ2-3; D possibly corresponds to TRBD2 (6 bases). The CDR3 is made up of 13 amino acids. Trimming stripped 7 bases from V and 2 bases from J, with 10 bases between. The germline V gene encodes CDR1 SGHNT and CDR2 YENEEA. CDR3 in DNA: TGTGCCAGCACCAGCGGGTCCACAGATACGCAGTATTCT. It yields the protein CASTSGSTDTQYS.

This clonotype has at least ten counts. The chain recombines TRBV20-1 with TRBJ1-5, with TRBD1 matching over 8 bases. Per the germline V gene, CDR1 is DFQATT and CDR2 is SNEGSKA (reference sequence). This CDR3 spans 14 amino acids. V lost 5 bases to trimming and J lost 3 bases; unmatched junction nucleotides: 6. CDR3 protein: CSARWTGTNQPQHF. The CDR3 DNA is TGCAGTGCTCGATGGACAGGGACCAATCAGCCCCAGCATTTT.

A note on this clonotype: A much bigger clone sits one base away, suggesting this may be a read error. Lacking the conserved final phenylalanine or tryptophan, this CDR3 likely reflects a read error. In DNA, the CDR3 is TGCGCCAGCAGCACAGGTTCAAACACTGAAGCTTTCTCT. Its translation: CASSTGSNTEAFS. The chain has TRBV5-1 and TRBJ1-1, with D possibly being TRBD1 (5 bases). The CDR3 spans 13 residues. Germline V gene data show CDR1 as SGHRS and CDR2 as YFSETQ. The V gene lost 4 bases and the J gene lost 2 bases, with 9 bases spanning the gap.

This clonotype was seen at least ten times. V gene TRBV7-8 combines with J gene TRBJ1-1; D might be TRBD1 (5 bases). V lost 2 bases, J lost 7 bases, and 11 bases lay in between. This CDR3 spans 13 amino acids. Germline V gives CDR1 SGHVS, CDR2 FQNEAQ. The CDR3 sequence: CASSLPLGGEAFF. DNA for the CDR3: TGTGCCAGCAGCTTACCCTTGGGGGGTGAAGCTTTCTTT.

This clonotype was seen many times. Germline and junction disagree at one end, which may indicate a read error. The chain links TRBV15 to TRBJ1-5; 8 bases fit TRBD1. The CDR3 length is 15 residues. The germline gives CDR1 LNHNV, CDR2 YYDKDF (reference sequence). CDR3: CATSRGRQGNPPQHF. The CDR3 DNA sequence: TGTGCCACCAGCAGGGGACGACAGGGGAATCCGCCCCAGCATTTT.

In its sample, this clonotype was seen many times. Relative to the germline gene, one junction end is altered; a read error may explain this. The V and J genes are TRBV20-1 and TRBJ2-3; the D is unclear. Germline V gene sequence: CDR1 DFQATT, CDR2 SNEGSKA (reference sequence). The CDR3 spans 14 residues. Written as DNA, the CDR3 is TGCAGTGCTAGTGACAAGGACGGCACTGATACGCAGTATTTT. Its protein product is CSASDKDGTDTQYF.

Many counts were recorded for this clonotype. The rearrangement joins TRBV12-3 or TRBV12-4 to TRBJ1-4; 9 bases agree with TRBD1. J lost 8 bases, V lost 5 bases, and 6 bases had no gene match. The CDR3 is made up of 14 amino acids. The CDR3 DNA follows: TGTGCCAGCAGTACCGGGACAGGGTACGAAAAACTGTTTTTT. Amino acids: CASSTGTGYEKLFF.

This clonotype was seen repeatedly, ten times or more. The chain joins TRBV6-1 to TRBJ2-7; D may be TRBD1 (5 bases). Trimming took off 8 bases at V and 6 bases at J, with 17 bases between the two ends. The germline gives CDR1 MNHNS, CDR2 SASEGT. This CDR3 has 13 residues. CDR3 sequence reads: CASQDMGPGEQYF. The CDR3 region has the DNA TGTGCCAGCCAAGACATGGGGCCTGGCGAGCAGTACTTC.

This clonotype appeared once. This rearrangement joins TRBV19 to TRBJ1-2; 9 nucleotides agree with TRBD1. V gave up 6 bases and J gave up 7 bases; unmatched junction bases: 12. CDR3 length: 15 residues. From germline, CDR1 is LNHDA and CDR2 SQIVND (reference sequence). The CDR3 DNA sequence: TGTGCCAGTAGGGAGCCCGGGACAGGGAATCGTGGCTACACCTTC. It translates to CASREPGTGNRGYTF.

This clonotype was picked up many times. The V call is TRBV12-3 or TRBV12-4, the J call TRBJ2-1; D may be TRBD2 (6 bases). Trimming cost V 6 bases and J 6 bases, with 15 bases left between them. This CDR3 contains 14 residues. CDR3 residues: CASRGSGFSNEQFF. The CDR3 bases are TGTGCCAGCAGGGGTAGCGGATTCAGCAATGAGCAGTTCTTC.

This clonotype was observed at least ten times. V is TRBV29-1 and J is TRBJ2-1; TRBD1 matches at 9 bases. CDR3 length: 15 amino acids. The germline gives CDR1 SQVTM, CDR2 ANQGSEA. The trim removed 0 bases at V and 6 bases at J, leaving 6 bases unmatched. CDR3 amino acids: CSVEDPGTGTNEQFF. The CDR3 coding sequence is TGCAGCGTTGAAGATCCGGGGACAGGGACCAATGAGCAGTTCTTC.

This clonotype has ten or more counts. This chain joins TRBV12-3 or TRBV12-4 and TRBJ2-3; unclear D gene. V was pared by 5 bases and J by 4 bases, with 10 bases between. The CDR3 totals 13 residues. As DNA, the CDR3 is TGTGCCAGCAGTCCCCTGGTGGCAGATACGCAGTATTTT. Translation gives CASSPLVADTQYF.

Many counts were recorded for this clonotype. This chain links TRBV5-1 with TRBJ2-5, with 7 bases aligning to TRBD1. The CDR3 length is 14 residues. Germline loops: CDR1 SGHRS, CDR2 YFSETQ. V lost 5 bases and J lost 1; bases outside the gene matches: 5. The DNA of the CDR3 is TGCGCCAGCAGAATGGACAGGAGCCAAGAGACCCAGTACTTC. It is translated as CASRMDRSQETQYF.

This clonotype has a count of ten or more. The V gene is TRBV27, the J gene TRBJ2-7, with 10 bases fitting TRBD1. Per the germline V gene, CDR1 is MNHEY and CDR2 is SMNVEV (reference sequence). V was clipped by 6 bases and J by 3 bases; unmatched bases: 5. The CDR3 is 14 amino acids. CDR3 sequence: CASSAGTGVYEQYF. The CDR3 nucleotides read TGTGCCAGCAGCGCCGGGACAGGGGTCTACGAGCAGTACTTC.

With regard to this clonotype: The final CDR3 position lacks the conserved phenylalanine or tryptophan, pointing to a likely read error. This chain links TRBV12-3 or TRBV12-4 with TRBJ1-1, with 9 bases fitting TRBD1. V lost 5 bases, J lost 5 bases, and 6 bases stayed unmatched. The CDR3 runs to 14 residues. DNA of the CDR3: TGTGCCAGCAGTACGACAGGGGGAGAAACTGAAGCTTTCCTT. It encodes CASSTTGGETEAFL.

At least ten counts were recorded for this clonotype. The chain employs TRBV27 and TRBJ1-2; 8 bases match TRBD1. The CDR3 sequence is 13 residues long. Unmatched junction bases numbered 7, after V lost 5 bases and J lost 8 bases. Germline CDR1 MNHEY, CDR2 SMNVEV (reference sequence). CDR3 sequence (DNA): TGTGCCAGCAGTGTAAGACAGGGGTACGGCTACACCTTC. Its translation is CASSVRQGYGYTF.

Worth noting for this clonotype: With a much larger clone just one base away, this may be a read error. The DNA of the CDR3 is TGTGCCAGTAGTATCGGGGCCAATAACATTCAGTACTTC. The encoded protein is CASSIGANNIQYF. The chain uses TRBV19 and TRBJ2-4; either TRBD1 or TRBD2 may fit D (5 bases each). Germline V CDR1 and CDR2: LNHDA, SQIVND (reference sequence). The length of the CDR3 is 13 residues.

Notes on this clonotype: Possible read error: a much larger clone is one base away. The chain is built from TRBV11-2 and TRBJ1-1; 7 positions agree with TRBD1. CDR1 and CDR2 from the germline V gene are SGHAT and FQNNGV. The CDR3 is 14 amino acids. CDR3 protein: CASSSTGANTEALF. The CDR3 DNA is TGTGCCAGCAGCTCCACAGGGGCGAACACTGAAGCTCTCTTT.

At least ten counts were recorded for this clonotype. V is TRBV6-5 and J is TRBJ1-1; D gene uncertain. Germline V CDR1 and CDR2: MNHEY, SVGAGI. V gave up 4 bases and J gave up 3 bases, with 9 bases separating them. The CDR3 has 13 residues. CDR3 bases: TGTGCCAGCAGTTCTCTCAGAGACACTGAAGCTTTCTTT. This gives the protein CASSSLRDTEAFF.

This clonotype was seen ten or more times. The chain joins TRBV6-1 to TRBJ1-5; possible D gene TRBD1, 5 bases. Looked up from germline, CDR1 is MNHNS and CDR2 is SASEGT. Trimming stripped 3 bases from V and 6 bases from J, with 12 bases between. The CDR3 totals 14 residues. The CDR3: CASSEVGQGQPQHF. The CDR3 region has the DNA TGTGCCAGCAGTGAGGTAGGGCAGGGTCAGCCCCAGCATTTT.

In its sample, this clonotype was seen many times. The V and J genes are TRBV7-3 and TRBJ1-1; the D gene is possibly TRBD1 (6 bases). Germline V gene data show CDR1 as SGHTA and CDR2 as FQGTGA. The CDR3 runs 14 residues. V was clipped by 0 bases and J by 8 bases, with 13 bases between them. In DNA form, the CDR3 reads TGTGCCAGCAGCTTAACGGGTTCGGACAGCGAAGCTTTCTTT. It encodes CASSLTGSDSEAFF.

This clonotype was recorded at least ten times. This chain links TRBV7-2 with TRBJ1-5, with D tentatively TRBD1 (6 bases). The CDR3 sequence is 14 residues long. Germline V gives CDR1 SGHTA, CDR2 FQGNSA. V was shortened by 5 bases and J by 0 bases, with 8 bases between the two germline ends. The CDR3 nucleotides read TGTGCCAGCAGCCGACAGGCTAGCAATCAGCCCCAGCATTTT. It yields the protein CASSRQASNQPQHF. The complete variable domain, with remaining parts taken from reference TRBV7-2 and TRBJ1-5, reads GAGVSQSPSNKVTEKGKDVELRCDPISGHTALYWYRQSLGQGLEFLIYFQGNSAPDKSGLPSDRFSAERTGGSVSTLTIQRTQQEDSAVYLCASSRQASNQPQHFGDGTRLSIL.

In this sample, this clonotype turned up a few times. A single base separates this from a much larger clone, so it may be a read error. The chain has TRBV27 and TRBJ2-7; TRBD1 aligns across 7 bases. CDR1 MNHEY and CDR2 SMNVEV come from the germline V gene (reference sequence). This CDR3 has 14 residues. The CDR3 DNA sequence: TGTGCCAGCAGTTGGGGGACAGTTGGTTACGAGCGGTACTTC. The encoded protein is CASSWGTVGYERYF.